This T cell receptor (beta chain) was sequenced in a study of shared clonotypes between healthy human individuals. All donors were Caucasian adults living in Nashville, Tennessee. The data were produced by immunoSEQ multiplex PCR, yet TCRdb's version contains in-frame clones alone and is incomplete. The sample shows about 460,000 clones, 77% of them seen only once. Trimming took 3 bases from V and 3 from J, leaving 3 bases between them. This CDR3 has 12 amino acids. The germline V gene has CDR1 MDHEN and CDR2 SYDVKM. This clonotype was sampled from a middle-aged woman in good health. Some clones in this sample may be carry-over from other donors' samples. The sequenced sample consisted of PBMCs. The chain joins TRBV28 to TRBJ1-5; D is ambiguous. The CDR3 sequence is CASSFANQPQHF. CDR3 bases: TGTGCCAGCAGTTTCGCCAATCAGCCCCAGCATTTT.